This note documents a single T cell receptor beta chain sequence. Using immunoSEQ multiplex PCR, the repertoire was profiled, and TCRdb retains in-frame clones only, with some absent. The sample carries about 47,000 clones, approximately 85% recorded once. The entry originates in a study of PD-L1 blockade in urothelial cancer. Looking at the study overall: The study started patients on atezolizumab at some point between 2013 and 2015, giving 1,200 mg intravenously every 3 weeks. The study recovered a median of 141,255 T cells per blood sample.

Noted time point: pretreatment peripheral blood. Germline V gene sequence: CDR1 MNHNS, CDR2 SASEGT. This CDR3 contains 14 residues. With V trimmed by 4 bases and J by 4 bases, 1 base remained unmatched. This TCR came from a man between 50 and 59 years old with urothelial cancer. This chain connects TRBV6-1 to TRBJ2-2; 9 nucleotides align to TRBD1. The sequencing here drew on PBMCs, taken around atezolizumab (anti-PD-L1) treatment. CDR3 protein: CASSGDRATGELFF. The CDR3 DNA is TGTGCCAGCAGTGGGGACAGGGCCACCGGGGAGCTGTTTTTT.